A selection of T cell receptor beta chains follows, all from one sample in a study of blood T cell repertoires in COVID-19. The data were produced by immunoSEQ multiplex PCR, yet TCRdb's version contains in-frame clones alone and is incomplete. The data contain roughly 60,000 clones, roughly 83% of them seen just once; the ten biggest clones take up roughly 10%. What was sequenced was peripheral blood. The receptors originated from a young man with COVID-19, enrolled during active disease. Both conserved end residues are part of each CDR3. Each record gives: clone size, V gene, J gene, D gene, CDR3 protein, CDR3 DNA. D genes are given only for firm matches. Only part of the rows carry a size: once, few, many, or a class if the clone is expanded.

>NA|TRBV5-4|TRBJ1-1|NA
CASTPRMGDTEAFF
TGTGCCAGCACCCCCCGAATGGGCGACACTGAAGCTTTCTTT
>NA|TRBV19|TRBJ1-2|TRBD1
CASSTRQGGHGYTF
TGTGCCAGTAGTACGAGACAGGGGGGCCATGGCTACACCTTC
>few|TRBV6-1|TRBJ1-1|NA
CASSERENTEAFF
TGTGCCAGCAGTGAACGGGAGAACACTGAAGCTTTCTTT
>NA|TRBV4-1|TRBJ1-5|NA
CASSQDVTGNQPQHF
TGCGCCAGCAGCCAAGACGTCACAGGGAATCAGCCCCAGCATTTT
>NA|TRBV6-1|TRBJ2-3|TRBD1
CASSEYWTGSADTQYF
TGTGCCAGCAGTGAATATTGGACAGGAAGTGCTGATACGCAGTATTTT
>NA|TRBV19|TRBJ1-2|NA
CASSPRDINYGYTF
TGTGCCAGTAGTCCCCGGGACATCAACTATGGCTACACCTTC
>NA|TRBV28|TRBJ1-3|NA
CASSQGSGGGNTIYF
TGTGCCAGCAGTCAGGGATCGGGCGGTGGAAACACCATATATTTT
>NA|TRBV5-6|TRBJ1-5|NA
CASSRGLSNQPQHF
TGTGCCAGCAGCCGAGGGCTTAGCAATCAGCCCCAGCATTTT
>NA|TRBV27|TRBJ1-1|NA
CASRLLGDTEAFF
TGTGCCAGCCGATTGCTAGGGGACACTGAAGCTTTCTTT
>NA|TRBV2|TRBJ1-5|NA
CASSARAAQNQPQHF
TGTGCCAGCAGTGCGAGGGCAGCACAAAATCAGCCCCAGCATTTT
>once|TRBV30|TRBJ1-1|NA
CAWSLTENTEAFF
TGTGCCTGGAGTCTGACAGAGAACACTGAAGCTTTCTTT